Following are 9 T cell receptor beta chains from one sample sequenced in a study of response to subunit inactivated influenza vaccine (dated by TCRdb to the late 2010s). Library construction relied on RT-PCR. Sequenced on an Illumina HiSeq 2500. Starting from the raw public reads, TCRdb applied fastp trimming at Q25, assembled clones with MiXCR and retained in-frame beta chains. All rows with the same CDR3 protein become a single entry with the most common DNA and genes. The sample table records under 500,000 distinct CDR3 sequences; roughly 11% of these occur just once. The ten top clones hold more than 10% of the sample. The time point label on this specimen signifies: 40 to 45 days after influenza vaccine administration. Specimen: PBMCs from blood, collected roughly 46 days after vaccination. The receptors come from a man aged 45-65 years who received an inactivated influenza vaccine. Donor details come from another sample of the same person, matched by shared clones.

The V and J genes are TRBV20-1 and TRBJ1-6; 8 bases fit TRBD1. CDR3 length equals 20 residues. Germline-derived CDR1 and CDR2 are DFQATT and SNEGSKA (reference sequence). V shed 0 bases, J shed 0 bases, and the junction held 13 bases outside the gene matches. The chain's CDR3 is CSARELNLATGDSYNSPLHF. CDR3 bases: TGCAGTGCTAGAGAATTAAATCTTGCGACAGGGGACTCCTATAATTCACCCCTCCACTTT.

This clonotype was seen only a few times. The chain links TRBV5-1 to TRBJ2-3, with TRBD1 identical over 8 bases. V lost 2 bases to trimming and J lost 2 bases; unmatched junction nucleotides: 13. CDR1 is SGHRS, CDR2 YFSETQ, per germline. This CDR3 is built from 18 residues. Written as DNA, the CDR3 is TGCGCCAGCAGCTTTACCCCACGACAGGGGAGTTTCACAGATACGCAGTATTTT. It specifies CASSFTPRQGSFTDTQYF.

This clonotype has a handful of counts. The chain recombines TRBV6-2 or TRBV6-3 with TRBJ2-3, with TRBD2 matching 7 bases. The V gene's germline CDR1 is MNHEY and CDR2 SVGEGT. CDR3 length: 15 residues. The trim removed 6 bases at V and 1 base at J, leaving 7 bases unmatched. CDR3 bases: TGTGCCAGCAGGAAAGCGGGGCGGGGCACAGATACGCAGTATTTT. It translates to CASRKAGRGTDTQYF.

This clonotype was recorded a few times. The chain is built from TRBV19 and TRBJ1-4; D is perhaps TRBD1 (6 bases). Germline CDR1 LNHDA, CDR2 SQIVND (reference sequence). CDR3 length: 15 residues. V was clipped by 6 bases and J by 0 bases, with 11 bases between them. The CDR3 is CASRLDRSTNEKLFF. The CDR3 nucleotides read TGTGCCAGTAGGCTGGACAGATCAACTAATGAAAAACTGTTTTTT.

This clonotype has a handful of counts. This sequence joins TRBV7-9 and TRBJ2-2, with D unresolved. V was cut by 0 bases and J by 0 bases, with 11 bases left in between. CDR1 and CDR2 (germline): SEHNR, FQNEAQ (reference sequence). CDR3 length equals 17 residues. The DNA of the CDR3 is TGTGCCAGCAGCTTAGCGTATGCAGGTTCGAACACCGGGGAGCTGTTTTTT. Its protein is CASSLAYAGSNTGELFF.

V usage is TRBV10-3 and J usage is TRBJ2-2; D may match TRBD1 or TRBD2 (6 bases each). The CDR3 loop spans 18 amino acids. V gave up 0 bases and J gave up 3 bases, with 17 bases separating them. The germline CDR1 and CDR2 sequences are ENHRY and SYGVKD. As DNA, the CDR3 is TGTGCCATCAGTGAGTCGCGGCAATGGGGGGCGCACACCGGGGAGCTGTTTTTT. Translated, it gives CAISESRQWGAHTGELFF.

The chain has TRBV20-1 and TRBJ2-1; no firm D call. The V end lost 1 base, the J end lost 8 bases, and 9 bases lay between the germline ends. This CDR3 spans 12 amino acids. The germline gives CDR1 DFQATT, CDR2 SNEGSKA (reference sequence). The CDR3 region is CSARVPRDEQFF. The CDR3 nucleotides are TGCAGTGCTAGAGTTCCTAGAGATGAGCAGTTCTTC.

This clonotype was seen a handful of times. The V and J genes are TRBV5-1 and TRBJ1-5, with a possible D match to TRBD1 (6 bases). The germline V and J ends were trimmed by 3 bases and 7 bases, with 17 bases remaining between them. There are 15 residues in the CDR3. CDR1 is SGHRS and CDR2 is YFSETQ in the germline V gene. The CDR3 loop is CASSYQGGLGQPQHF. CDR3 sequence (DNA): TGCGCCAGCAGCTACCAAGGGGGTTTGGGGCAGCCCCAGCATTTT.

This CDR3 reads CASSLREDREQYF. CDR3 in DNA: TGTGCCAGCAGTTTACGTGAGGACCGCGAGCAGTACTTC. V gene TRBV12-3 or TRBV12-4 combines with J gene TRBJ2-7; D not resolved. The CDR3 has 13 residues. The germline V and J ends were trimmed by 2 bases and 6 bases, with 11 bases remaining between them.